This entry lists 20 T cell receptor beta chains sequenced from one sample in a study of blood T cell repertoires in COVID-19. Assay used: immunoSEQ multiplex PCR; TCRdb lists only in-frame clones, some missing. The sample lists around 100,000 clones, roughly 85% occurring once. The sample comprised peripheral blood. These receptors all come from a woman in her seventies with acute or convalescent COVID-19.

A few counts support this clone. The rearrangement links TRBV27 to TRBJ2-1; D gene unclear. Germline CDR1 MNHEY, CDR2 SMNVEV (reference sequence). V was pared by 3 bases and J by 4 bases, with 7 bases between. CDR3 length equals 13 residues. CDR3 DNA: TGTGCCAGCAGTTTTTCCGGGTACAATGAGCAGTTCTTC. Residues: CASSFSGYNEQFF.

V is TRBV19 and J is TRBJ1-4; 8 bases fit TRBD1. Germline lookup yields CDR1 LNHDA and CDR2 SQIVND (reference sequence). J lost 8 bases, V lost 6 bases, and 8 bases had no gene match. The CDR3 is 14 amino acids. This CDR3 reads CASRLTGAGEKLFF. The CDR3 coding sequence is TGTGCCAGTAGGCTGACAGGGGCAGGGGAAAAACTGTTTTTT.

This clone appeared once. The J gene is TRBJ2-3, the V gene TRBV28; 11 bases match TRBD2. The CDR3 spans 18 residues. With V trimmed by 6 bases and J by 0 bases, 11 bases remained unmatched. Germline V CDR1 and CDR2: MDHEN, SYDVKM. The CDR3 DNA is TGTGCCAGCAGGTCGCGGGCTAGCGGGGGGATCAGCACAGATACGCAGTATTTT. This gives the protein CASRSRASGGISTDTQYF. Combining the CDR3 with reference TRBV28 and TRBJ2-3 gives the whole variable domain DVKVTQSSRYLVKRTGEKVFLECVQDMDHENMFWYRQDPGLGLRLIYFSYDVKMKEKGDIPEGYSVSREKKERFSLILESASTNQTSMYLCASRSRASGGISTDTQYFGPGTRLTVL.

There are a few counts of this clone. The CDR3 DNA follows: TGTGCCAGCAGCTCCAGGGGGACTAGCGCAACAGATACGCAGTATTTT. It yields the protein CASSSRGTSATDTQYF. V and J are TRBV11-3 and TRBJ2-3; 10 bases map to TRBD2. Germline V lookup: CDR1 SGHNT, CDR2 YENEEA. The ends lost 4 bases at V and 3 bases at J; junction bases unmatched: 7. The CDR3 contains 16 residues.

V gene TRBV2 combines with J gene TRBJ1-6; D is ambiguous. This CDR3 spans 14 amino acids. Per germline, CDR1 SNHLY and CDR2 FYNNEI. The V gene lost 2 bases and the J gene lost 4 bases, with 6 bases spanning the gap. The CDR3 reads CASSETLYNSPLHF. The CDR3 region has the DNA TGTGCCAGCAGTGAAACCCTATATAATTCACCCCTCCACTTT.

This sequence joins TRBV19 and TRBJ2-5; the D gene is possibly TRBD2 (5 bases). Trimming pared 6 bases from V and 5 bases from J, leaving 13 bases between. This CDR3 is 13 amino acids long. The germline CDR1 and CDR2 sequences are LNHDA and SQIVND (reference sequence). The CDR3 loop is CASSFLAVETQYF. Written as DNA, the CDR3 is TGTGCCAGTAGCTTCCTAGCAGTGGAGACCCAGTACTTC.

V and J are TRBV19 and TRBJ2-1; D uncertain. The CDR3 length is 17 residues. The germline V gene encodes CDR1 LNHDA and CDR2 SQIVND (reference sequence). Trimming cost V 7 bases and J 0 bases, with 19 bases left between them. The CDR3 bases are TGTGCCAGTATCCCTACTACTTTTAACCCCTCCTACAATGAGCAGTTCTTC. This gives the protein CASIPTTFNPSYNEQFF.

This clone is a singleton in its sample. The rearrangement joins TRBV7-2 to TRBJ1-2; D possibly corresponds to TRBD1 (6 bases). This CDR3 spans 13 amino acids. Per germline, CDR1 SGHTA and CDR2 FQGNSA. Trimming cost V 4 bases and J 5 bases, with 11 bases left between them. CDR3 coding DNA: TGTGCCAGCAGCTCCCTCCAGGGGTATGGCTACACCTTC. As protein: CASSSLQGYGYTF.

The chain employs TRBV12-5 and TRBJ1-1; D is undetermined. Germline V gene data show CDR1 as LGHNT and CDR2 as FRNRAP. V lost 3 bases and J 4 bases, leaving 9 bases between the germline ends. This CDR3 is 13 amino acids long. The CDR3 protein is CASGFDGVTEAFF. Here the CDR3 DNA reads TGTGCTAGTGGTTTCGATGGAGTCACTGAAGCTTTCTTT.

The chain combines TRBV19 with TRBJ1-2; D remains unclear. CDR1 is LNHDA and CDR2 is SQIVND in the germline V gene (reference sequence). CDR3 length equals 12 residues. V was shortened by 5 bases and J by 7 bases, with 11 bases between the two germline ends. In DNA, the CDR3 is TGTGCCAGTAGTGATATGGGAGCTGGCTACACCTTC. This codes for CASSDMGAGYTF.

The gene calls are TRBV3-1 (or the pseudogene TRBV3-2) and TRBJ2-5; D ambiguous. The CDR3 is made up of 13 amino acids. The germline CDR1 and CDR2 sequences are LGHDT and YNNKEL (reference sequence). Trimming removed 1 base at V and 2 bases at J, with 5 bases between. CDR3 nucleotides: TGTGCCAGCAGCCAAGGCCTACAAGAGACCCAGTACTTC. Protein sequence: CASSQGLQETQYF.

The J gene is TRBJ1-3, the V gene TRBV19; weak D call: TRBD1 (6 bases). The CDR3 is 14 residues long. Looked up from germline, CDR1 is LNHDA and CDR2 is SQIVND (reference sequence). Deletions cut 9 bases from V and 0 bases from J, with 12 bases between. In DNA, the CDR3 is TGTGCCAGCCATGCAGGGGCCTCTGGAAACACCATATATTTT. This gives the protein CASHAGASGNTIYF.

The chain carries TRBV14 and TRBJ2-3, with D possibly TRBD2 on 5 matching bases. The CDR3 length is 17 residues. The V gene lost 1 base and the J gene lost 3 bases, with 17 bases spanning the gap. Germline-derived CDR1 and CDR2 are SGHDN and FVKESK. In DNA, the CDR3 is TGTGCCAGCAGCCAAGGTTTTGAGGGCTTGGGAACAGATACGCAGTATTTT. The encoded protein is CASSQGFEGLGTDTQYF.

The chain links TRBV4-1 to TRBJ1-2, with 10 nucleotides matching TRBD1. Looked up from germline, CDR1 is MGHRA and CDR2 is YSYEKL. Trimming cost V 1 base and J 8 bases; bases outside gene matches: 7. This CDR3 region has 15 residues. CDR3 protein: CASSQGTGGYQGYTF. CDR3 nucleotide sequence: TGCGCCAGCAGCCAAGGGACAGGGGGGTATCAGGGCTACACCTTC.

V and J are TRBV6-5 and TRBJ2-3; a possible D gene is TRBD1 (6 bases). The germline V gene encodes CDR1 MNHEY and CDR2 SVGAGI. This CDR3 region has 15 residues. Deletions cut 2 bases from V and 6 bases from J, with 15 bases between. CDR3: CASSYRPDRLDTQYF. In nucleotides, the CDR3 is TGTGCCAGCAGTTACCGACCAGACAGGCTTGATACGCAGTATTTT.

V and J are TRBV11-3 and TRBJ1-2, with 7 bases lining up with TRBD1. In germline, CDR1 is SGHNT, CDR2 YENEEA. This CDR3 has 15 amino acids. V was pared by 5 bases and J by 7 bases, with 13 bases of the junction left unmatched. CDR3 sequence reads: CASSPPGTDSGGYTF. In DNA, the CDR3 is TGTGCCAGCAGCCCCCCCGGGACAGATTCAGGTGGCTACACCTTC.

There are a few counts of this clone. V gene TRBV19 combines with J gene TRBJ1-1; a weak D match, TRBD1 (5 bases). The CDR3 runs to 13 residues. Trimming removed 2 bases from V and 6 bases from J, with 10 bases in between. Germline CDR1 reads LNHDA; CDR2 reads SQIVND (reference sequence). In DNA, the CDR3 is TGTGCCAGTAGTATATTTTCCAGGGCTGAAGCTTTCTTT. It translates to CASSIFSRAEAFF. Full variable domain (remainder filled in from reference TRBV19 and TRBJ1-1): DGGITQSPKYLFRKEGQNVTLSCEQNLNHDAMYWYRQDPGQGLRLIYYSQIVNDFQKGDIAEGYSVSREKKESFPLTVTSAQKNPTAFYLCASSIFSRAEAFFGQGTRLTVV.

This chain uses TRBV10-2 with TRBJ2-2; D is ambiguous. V lost 2 bases and J 1 base, leaving 11 bases between the germline ends. The V gene's germline CDR1 is WSHSY and CDR2 SAAADI. This CDR3 has 16 residues. The CDR3: CASSERLGVNTGELFF. Written as DNA, the CDR3 is TGCGCCAGCAGTGAGAGGCTAGGTGTGAACACCGGGGAGCTGTTTTTT.

The chain combines TRBV7-3 with TRBJ2-3, with TRBD2 identical over 16 bases. The CDR3 has 14 residues. V lost 8 bases to trimming and J lost 5 bases; unmatched junction nucleotides: 1. CDR1 is SGHTA, CDR2 FQGTGA, per germline. CDR3 bases: TGTGCCAGCGGGACTAGCGGGGGGGTAGATACGCAGTATTTT. Its translation is CASGTSGGVDTQYF.

The V and J genes are TRBV6-5 and TRBJ1-1; D not resolved. CDR3 size: 13 residues. Germline V gene lookup returns CDR1 MNHEY and CDR2 SVGAGI. Trimming shortened V by 6 bases and J by 2 bases, and 10 bases separated the two germline ends. CDR3 amino acids: CASRSSSNTEAFF. The CDR3 nucleotides are TGTGCCAGCAGGAGTTCGTCTAACACTGAAGCTTTCTTT.